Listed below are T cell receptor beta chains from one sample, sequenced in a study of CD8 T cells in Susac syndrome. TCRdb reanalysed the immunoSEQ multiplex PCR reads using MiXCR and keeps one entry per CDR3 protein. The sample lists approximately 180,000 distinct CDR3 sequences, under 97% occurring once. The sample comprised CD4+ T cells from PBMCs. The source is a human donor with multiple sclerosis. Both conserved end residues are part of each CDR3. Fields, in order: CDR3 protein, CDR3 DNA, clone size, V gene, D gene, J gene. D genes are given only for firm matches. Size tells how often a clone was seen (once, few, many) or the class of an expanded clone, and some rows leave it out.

CASSSTDEQYF TGTGCCAGCAGTTCTACAGACGAGCAGTACTTC once TRBV7-9 - TRBJ2-7
CASSVGGTQYF TGTGCCAGCAGTGTAGGTGGTACGCAGTATTTT few TRBV9 - TRBJ2-3
CASSPGRTGSQPQHF TGTGCCAGTAGTCCCGGGCGGACAGGGAGCCAGCCCCAGCATTTT - TRBV19 TRBD1 TRBJ1-5
CASSSDTVEAFF TGTGCCAGCAGTTCCGACACGGTTGAAGCTTTCTTT once TRBV12-3/TRBV12-4 - TRBJ1-1
CASSLGQSYNEQFF TGTGCCAGCAGCCTGGGACAGTCCTACAATGAGCAGTTCTTC - TRBV11-3 TRBD1 TRBJ2-1
CSVEVRGPNTEAFF TGCAGCGTTGAAGTAAGAGGGCCGAACACTGAAGCTTTCTTT - TRBV29-1 - TRBJ1-1
CAWSVLGTNEKLFF TGTGCCTGGAGTGTACTCGGCACTAATGAAAAACTGTTTTTT - TRBV30 - TRBJ1-4
CSASSPSGATDTQYF TGCAGTGCTAGTTCCCCCTCAGGGGCAACAGATACGCAGTATTTT - TRBV20-1 - TRBJ2-3
CASSLARGAQGGYTF TGTGCCAGCAGCTTGGCTCGCGGGGCCCAAGGTGGCTACACCTTC - TRBV5-6 - TRBJ1-2
CASSQEVTGTLNTEAFF TGTGCCAGCAGCCAAGAGGTGACCGGGACACTGAACACTGAAGCTTTCTTT once TRBV4-2 - TRBJ1-1
CASSELRAPTGELFF TGTGCCAGCAGTGAACTCAGAGCCCCAACCGGGGAGCTGTTTTTT - TRBV9 - TRBJ2-2
CSASTGAGTQYF TGCAGTGCTAGCACAGGGGCCGGGACCCAGTACTTC - TRBV20-1 TRBD1 TRBJ2-5
CASSLATGAPYEQYF TGTGCCAGCAGCCTTGCGACAGGAGCCCCCTACGAGCAGTACTTC - TRBV6-2/TRBV6-3 - TRBJ2-7
CASSQASGEHYEQYF TGCGCCAGCAGCCAAGCTAGCGGGGAGCACTACGAGCAGTACTTC - TRBV4-1 TRBD2 TRBJ2-7
CASSVGAGVVVTQYF TGTGCCAGCAGCGTAGGTGCAGGGGTGGTGGTGACCCAGTACTTC - TRBV9 - TRBJ2-5
CSVEGRPGYGYTF TGCAGCGTTGAAGGACGGCCAGGCTATGGCTACACCTTC - TRBV29-1 - TRBJ1-2
CSARLDRGPGYTF TGCAGTGCTAGACTGGACAGGGGGCCCGGCTACACCTTC - TRBV20-1 TRBD1 TRBJ1-2
CASSEDGLLRGNNEQFF TGTGCCAGCAGCGAAGATGGCCTCCTCAGGGGGAACAATGAGCAGTTCTTC - TRBV16 TRBD1 TRBJ2-1
CASSPTGTNTGELFF TGTGCCAGCAGTCCGACAGGGACGAACACCGGGGAGCTGTTTTTT - TRBV9 TRBD1 TRBJ2-2
CSALSSGIDNQPQHF TGCAGTGCCCTTTCGTCAGGGATTGACAATCAGCCCCAGCATTTT - TRBV20-1 - TRBJ1-5
CASSSDGNTEAFF TGTGCCAGCAGCTCGGACGGGAACACTGAAGCTTTCTTT - TRBV7-2 - TRBJ1-1
CASSLVVGTDTQYF TGTGCCAGCAGCTTAGTGGTTGGGACAGATACGCAGTATTTT - TRBV27 - TRBJ2-3
CASSRSRDRGGEQYF TGTGCCAGCAGCCGATCCCGGGACAGGGGAGGGGAGCAGTACTTC - TRBV7-8 TRBD1 TRBJ2-7
CASKGSYNSPLHF TGTGCCAGCAAGGGCTCCTATAATTCACCCCTCCACTTT - TRBV6-5 - TRBJ1-6
CSARDRRQGQETQYF TGCAGTGCTAGAGATCGGAGACAGGGGCAAGAGACCCAGTACTTC - TRBV20-1 TRBD1 TRBJ2-5
CASSLLAGPNQPQHF TGTGCCAGCAGCTTGTTGGCAGGACCAAATCAGCCCCAGCATTTT - TRBV5-6 - TRBJ1-5